This T cell receptor (beta chain) was retrieved from a study of PD-L1 blockade in urothelial cancer. Indicated time point: peripheral blood 6 weeks after treatment start. The cohort comprised individuals with locally advanced or metastatic urothelial carcinoma. Germline assignment: CDR1 MDHEN and CDR2 SYDVKM. After removal of 5 bases from V and 1 base from J, the junction contained 0 bases not matched to a gene. This CDR3 has 13 residues. Clones were sequenced by immunoSEQ multiplex PCR, and TCRdb holds only the in-frame ones, with some missing. The repertoire has tens of thousands of clones, more than 65% of them found once; the top ten carry about 1.6%.

The chain carries TRBV28 and TRBJ1-1, with TRBD1 matching 8 bases. This specimen consisted of PBMCs, obtained around atezolizumab (anti-PD-L1) treatment. This receptor was obtained from a man aged 70 or older with urothelial cancer. The CDR3 sequence: CASSGQGNTEAFF. The CDR3 DNA is TGTGCCAGCAGTGGACAGGGGAACACTGAAGCTTTCTTT.